Below are 10 T cell receptor beta chains sequenced from a single sample in a study of T cells in Graves' hyperthyroidism and ophthalmopathy. TCR beta CDR3 region amplification was performed from RNA transcripts. The HTBI set primed first-round TCR CDR3 RT-PCR. TCRdb passed the multiplex PCR reads through MiXCR, listing each CDR3 protein once. The sample holds 480,000 or so distinct CDR3 sequences; 40% to 50% are singletons and the top ten take about 43%. The specimen was peripheral blood or thyroid tissue (not recorded which). Every receptor here comes from an adult woman with Graves' disease, either hyperthyroidism or ophthalmopathy (not recorded which).

At least ten counts were recorded for this clonotype. V usage is TRBV20-1 and J usage is TRBJ1-3; D uncertain. V lost 3 bases and J lost 4, with 10 bases in between. Germline V CDR1 and CDR2: DFQATT, SNEGSKA (reference sequence). The CDR3 spans 13 residues. The CDR3 DNA follows: TGCAGTGCTAGGAACATCGACGGAAACACCATATATTTT. It encodes CSARNIDGNTIYF.

In the case of this clonotype: This likely comes from a read error, as the CDR3 has no conserved phenylalanine or tryptophan at its end. The DNA is omitted, as the CDR3 cannot be located on it reliably, and the CDR3 follows TCRdb's listing. The V and J genes are TRBV6-6 and TRBJ2-5. Germline V lookup: CDR1 MNHNY, CDR2 SVGAGI (reference sequence). From its first to its last residue, the CDR3 has 13 amino acids. The CDR3 sequence: CASSYQKSYTFGS.

A note on this clonotype: Germline and junction disagree at one end, which may indicate a read error. This chain joins TRBV7-9 and TRBJ2-7, with D perhaps matching TRBD1 (6 bases). Germline V gene data show CDR1 as SEHNR and CDR2 as FQNEAQ (reference sequence). This CDR3 is 15 amino acids long. The CDR3 sequence: CASSPQGYLNYEQHF. CDR3 sequence (DNA): TGTGCCAGCAGCCCACAGGGATATTTAAACTACGAGCAGCACTTC.

The chain carries TRBV7-9 and TRBJ2-7, with D unresolved. CDR1 SEHNR and CDR2 FQNEAQ come from the germline V gene (reference sequence). Trimming took off 5 bases at V and 0 bases at J, with 14 bases between the two ends. CDR3 length equals 15 residues. In DNA form, the CDR3 reads TGTGCCAGCAGCCACCCGGACCCTAGCTCCTACGAGCAGTACTTC. This codes for CASSHPDPSSYEQYF.

This clonotype occurred a few times. The chain has TRBV28 and TRBJ1-2, with 7 nucleotides matching TRBD1. Germline V CDR1 and CDR2: MDHEN, SYDVKM. The CDR3 sequence is 13 residues long. The V gene end was trimmed by 8 bases and the J gene end by 7 bases; junction bases not matched to a gene: 10. As DNA, the CDR3 is TGTGCCAGCTCTTCGACAGGGAGTTCTGGCTACACCTTC. Translating gives CASSSTGSSGYTF.

The rearrangement links TRBV20-1 to TRBJ1-1; TRBD1 might be the D (5 bases). CDR3 size: 12 residues. CDR1 is DFQATT, CDR2 SNEGSKA, per germline (reference sequence). Trimming removed 3 bases from V and 5 bases from J, with 10 bases in between. The CDR3 region has the DNA TGCAGTGCTAGGCGGGGGGAGACTGAAGCTTTCTTT. Protein: CSARRGETEAFF.

The V call is TRBV28, the J call TRBJ2-7, with 7 bases matching TRBD1. After removal of 7 bases from V and 2 bases from J, the junction contained 5 bases not matched to a gene. Per the germline V gene, CDR1 is MDHEN and CDR2 is SYDVKM. The CDR3 length is 13 residues. The CDR3 is CASNEGAAYEQYF. The CDR3 DNA sequence: TGTGCCAGCAATGAGGGGGCTGCCTACGAGCAGTACTTC.

The V and J genes are TRBV2 and TRBJ1-1; possible D gene TRBD1, 6 bases. Germline V gives CDR1 SNHLY, CDR2 FYNNEI. V lost 6 bases to trimming and J lost 4 bases, with 24 bases between them. The CDR3 totals 17 residues. The CDR3 DNA follows: TGTGCCAGCAGAAACAGGGAGGGCACCCTGGTTTTCACTGAAGCTTTCTTT. Translating it yields CASRNREGTLVFTEAFF.

This chain uses TRBV5-1 with TRBJ2-7, with D perhaps matching TRBD2 (6 bases). V lost 4 bases and J lost 6, with 17 bases in between. CDR1 SGHRS and CDR2 YFSETQ come from the germline V gene. The CDR3 has 14 residues. DNA of the CDR3: TGCGCCAGCAGCCGCGGGACCCTTCAATCCGAGCAGTACTTC. Protein: CASSRGTLQSEQYF.

This clonotype was seen a handful of times. In this CDR3 the conserved last residue, phenylalanine or tryptophan, is missing, so a read error is likely. The rearrangement links TRBV2 to TRBJ2-7; D is perhaps TRBD2 (6 bases). Germline CDR1 is SNHLY and CDR2 is FYNNEI. The CDR3 length is 14 residues. V gave up 7 bases and J gave up 0 bases, with 13 bases separating them. In nucleotides, the CDR3 is TGTGCCAGCAATCTGGCGGGGAGCTCCTACGAGCAGTACCTC. Translating it yields CASNLAGSSYEQYL.